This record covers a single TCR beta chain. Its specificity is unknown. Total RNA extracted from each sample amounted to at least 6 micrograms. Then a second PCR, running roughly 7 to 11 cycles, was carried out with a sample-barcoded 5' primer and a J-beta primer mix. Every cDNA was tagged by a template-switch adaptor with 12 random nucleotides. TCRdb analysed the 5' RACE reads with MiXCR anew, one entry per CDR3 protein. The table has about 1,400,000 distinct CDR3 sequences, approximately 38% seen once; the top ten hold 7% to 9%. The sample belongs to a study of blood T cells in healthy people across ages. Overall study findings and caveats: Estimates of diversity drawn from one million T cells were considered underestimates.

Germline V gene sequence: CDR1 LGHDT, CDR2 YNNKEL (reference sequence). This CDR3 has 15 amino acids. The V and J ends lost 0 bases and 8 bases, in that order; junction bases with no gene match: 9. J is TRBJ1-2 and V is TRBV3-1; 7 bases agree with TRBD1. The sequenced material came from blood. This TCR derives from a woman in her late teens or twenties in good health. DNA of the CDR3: TGTGCCAGCAGCCAAGATGAGCAGACAGGGAGAGGCTACACCTTC. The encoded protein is CASSQDEQTGRGYTF.